These 8 T cell receptor beta chains originate from one sample sequenced in a study of blood T cell repertoires in COVID-19. The assay was immunoSEQ multiplex PCR, and TCRdb's table has in-frame clones only and misses some. The sample lists 150,000 to 200,000 clones; more than 75% were seen once. The specimen was peripheral blood. These receptors were obtained from a young woman who had recovered from COVID-19.

CDR3 protein: CASSFTGARYEQYF. CDR3 nucleotide sequence: TGTGCCAGCAGCTTCACAGGGGCCCGCTACGAGCAGTACTTC. The chain joins TRBV7-9 to TRBJ2-7; 7 bases match TRBD1. Germline CDR1 is SEHNR and CDR2 is FQNEAQ (reference sequence). J was trimmed by 3 bases and V by 3 bases; bases with no gene match: 5. The CDR3 is 14 residues long.

The chain is built from TRBV5-6 and TRBJ2-1, with TRBD2 matching over 11 bases. This CDR3 comprises 16 residues. The germline CDR1 and CDR2 sequences are SGHDT and YYEEEE. J lost 8 bases, V lost 4 bases, and 11 bases had no gene match. The CDR3: CASSILLAGVIDEQFF. The CDR3 nucleotides are TGTGCCAGCAGCATCCTACTAGCGGGAGTAATTGATGAGCAGTTCTTC.

The CDR3 region is CATSESDRANQPQHF. DNA of the CDR3: TGTGCCACCAGTGAGTCCGACAGAGCCAATCAGCCCCAGCATTTT. The chain combines TRBV24-1 with TRBJ1-5; perhaps TRBD1 as D (5 bases). CDR1 is KGHDR and CDR2 is SFDVKD in the germline V gene. CDR3 length: 15 residues. Trimming left V 4 bases short and J 3 bases short, with 12 bases between.

The chain combines TRBV4-1 with TRBJ2-7; the D is unclear. Trimming left V 0 bases short and J 4 bases short, with 7 bases between. In germline, CDR1 is MGHRA, CDR2 YSYEKL. CDR3 size: 13 residues. CDR3 sequence (DNA): TGCGCCAGCAGCCAAGATAGCAGTTACGAGCAGTACGTC. It translates to CASSQDSSYEQYV.

The chain couples TRBV27 to TRBJ2-2, with unresolved D. Trimming removed 7 bases at V and 3 bases at J, with 9 bases between. CDR1 and CDR2 from the germline V gene are MNHEY and SMNVEV (reference sequence). The CDR3 has 13 amino acids. CDR3 coding DNA: TGTGCCAGCACCCGCGAGGACACCGGGGAGCTGTTTTTT. It specifies CASTREDTGELFF.

The gene calls are TRBV14 and TRBJ2-7; D is undetermined. The CDR3 has 12 amino acids. Germline assignment: CDR1 SGHDN and CDR2 FVKESK. With 1 base removed from V and 7 bases from J, the gap between germline ends came to 8 bases. The CDR3 reads CASSQGVGEQYV. CDR3 DNA sequence: TGTGCCAGCAGCCAAGGGGTCGGGGAGCAGTACGTC.

The rearrangement uses TRBV27 and TRBJ2-1; D is ambiguous. Germline CDR1 MNHEY, CDR2 SMNVEV (reference sequence). The CDR3 has 13 residues. Trimming left V 6 bases short and J 7 bases short, with 13 bases between. CDR3 residues: CASRQLPSNEQFF. In DNA form, the CDR3 reads TGTGCCAGCAGACAACTACCGTCGAATGAGCAGTTCTTC.

The chain couples TRBV5-8 to TRBJ1-5, with 9 bases aligning to TRBD1. The CDR3 runs 14 residues. CDR1 SGHTS and CDR2 YDEGEE come from the germline V gene. The V segment lost 4 bases and the J segment 7 bases; nucleotides outside the gene matches: 6. CDR3 nucleotides: TGTGCCAGCAGCATGGGACAGGGCGGGCAGCCCCAGCATTTT. This encodes CASSMGQGGQPQHF.